Shown below are 23 T cell receptor beta chains from a single sample sequenced in a study of T-cell reconstitution after alpha-beta-depleted transplantation in children. The library targeted TCRbeta and was prepared with unique molecular identifiers. Using its own MiXCR run on the PCR reads, TCRdb lists one record per CDR3 protein. In the table there are over 450,000 distinct CDR3 sequences, about 11% of which are singletons. Source: PBMCs, taken before TCRalphabeta/CD19-depleted stem cell transplant. The receptors derive from a child aged 2-15 years with inherited bone marrow failure, due to receive a stem cell transplant.

This clonotype showed up many times. V usage is TRBV7-2 and J usage is TRBJ2-1; 8 bases fit TRBD2. The V and J ends lost 5 bases and 3 bases, in that order; junction bases with no gene match: 9. This CDR3 comprises 16 residues. The germline V gene has CDR1 SGHTA and CDR2 FQGNSA. The chain's CDR3 is CASSPAAREVYNEQFF. The CDR3 coding sequence is TGTGCCAGCAGCCCCGCCGCGCGGGAGGTCTACAATGAGCAGTTCTTC.

Worth noting for this clonotype: A much larger clone differs from this one at a single base, so this may be a read error. The rearrangement uses TRBV20-1 and TRBJ2-1; perhaps TRBD1 as D (6 bases). Germline-derived CDR1 and CDR2 are DFQATT and SNEGSKA (reference sequence). This CDR3 comprises 16 residues. V lost 6 bases and J lost 7, with 25 bases in between. The CDR3 protein is CSATERTARGGNEQFF. The CDR3 bases are TGCAGTGCCACGGAAAGGACCGCGAGAGGGGGAAATGAGCAGTTCTTC.

The genes are TRBV23-1 and TRBJ2-2; weak D call: TRBD2 (6 bases). TRBV23-1 carries the ORF label, with uncertain function. This CDR3 region has 18 residues. Trimming took off 1 base at V and 1 base at J, with 16 bases between the two ends. The CDR3 DNA is TGCGCCAGCAGTCAATGTGGTAGGGACTCGAGGAACACCGGGGAGCTGTTTTTT. Translated, it gives CASSQCGRDSRNTGELFF.

This clonotype was seen ten or more times. The chain joins TRBV5-1 to TRBJ2-3; D is undetermined. This CDR3 region has 17 residues. The germline gives CDR1 SGHRS, CDR2 YFSETQ. Trimming pared 3 bases from V and 5 bases from J, leaving 22 bases between. The DNA for the CDR3 is TGCGCCAGCAGCTATCCCAGGAGCACGAATCAAGTAGATACGCAGTATTTT. Translated, it gives CASSYPRSTNQVDTQYF.

This clonotype was seen ten or more times. V is TRBV28 and J is TRBJ1-5; D not certain. Germline-derived CDR1 and CDR2 are MDHEN and SYDVKM. The CDR3 sequence is 12 residues long. V lost 5 bases to trimming and J lost 7 bases, with 9 bases between them. CDR3 sequence: CASSLYRQPQHF. In DNA, the CDR3 is TGTGCCAGCAGTCTGTATCGGCAGCCCCAGCATTTT.

This clonotype was counted many times. The V gene is TRBV20-1, the J gene TRBJ2-7; 8 bases are a match to TRBD2. Germline values: CDR1 DFQATT, CDR2 SNEGSKA (reference sequence). V lost 6 bases and J lost 3; bases outside the gene matches: 7. There are 13 residues in the CDR3. Written as DNA, the CDR3 is TGCAGTGCCTGTCCGGGACTAGACTACGAGCAGTACTTC. Translating it yields CSACPGLDYEQYF.

In regard to this clonotype: This may come from a read error, since a much larger clone is one base off. This rearrangement joins TRBV28 to TRBJ2-7, with 8 bases that match TRBD1. Germline lookup yields CDR1 MDHEN and CDR2 SYDVKM. The CDR3 runs 15 residues. CDR3 protein: CVSTHWGTGSYEQYF. The CDR3 nucleotides read TGTGTCAGCACTCACTGGGGGACAGGCTCCTACGAGCAGTACTTC.

V gene TRBV20-1 combines with J gene TRBJ2-2, with 11 bases lining up with TRBD2. Germline V gene data show CDR1 as DFQATT and CDR2 as SNEGSKA (reference sequence). The CDR3 spans 16 residues. The trim removed 0 bases at V and 7 bases at J, leaving 7 bases unmatched. In nucleotides, the CDR3 is TGCAGTGCTAGAGATCGTCTAGCGGGAGGCATCGGGGAGCTGTTTTTT. Translation gives CSARDRLAGGIGELFF.

This clonotype was picked up many times. This chain links TRBV14 with TRBJ2-1, with a tentative D call TRBD2 (5 bases). Trimming removed 0 bases at V and 7 bases at J, with 13 bases between. CDR3 length: 15 amino acids. Germline CDR1 SGHDN, CDR2 FVKESK. The CDR3 loop reads CASSQERGGYNEQFF. CDR3 nucleotides: TGTGCCAGCAGCCAAGAACGAGGAGGTTATAATGAGCAGTTCTTC.

The table lists this clonotype with many counts. This chain joins TRBV4-3 and TRBJ2-7; D gene uncertain. In germline, CDR1 is LGHNA, CDR2 YSLEER. CDR3 length: 17 residues. V was cut by 3 bases and J by 0 bases, with 18 bases left in between. The CDR3 reads CASSQNTGPISSYEQYF. As DNA, the CDR3 is TGCGCCAGCAGCCAGAACACCGGGCCCATAAGCTCCTACGAGCAGTACTTC.

This clonotype showed up many times. J is TRBJ2-3 and V is TRBV5-1; 9 positions match TRBD2. This CDR3 spans 15 amino acids. J lost 1 base, V lost 1 base, and 1 base had no gene match. The germline V gene has CDR1 SGHRS and CDR2 YFSETQ. The CDR3 nucleotides are TGCGCCAGCAGCTTGAAGCGGGAGGGCACAGATACGCAGTATTTT. Protein product: CASSLKREGTDTQYF.

The rearrangement uses TRBV7-9 and TRBJ1-1; TRBD1 might be the D (6 bases). CDR1 is SEHNR and CDR2 is FQNEAQ in the germline V gene (reference sequence). V was trimmed by 5 bases and J by 0 bases, leaving 13 bases between them. CDR3 size: 15 residues. The CDR3 loop reads CASSPSQGMNTEAFF. CDR3 DNA sequence: TGTGCCAGCAGCCCGTCGCAGGGGATGAACACTGAAGCTTTCTTT. Drawing the rest from reference TRBV7-9 and TRBJ1-1, the complete variable domain is DTGVSQNPRHKITKRGQNVTFRCDPISEHNRLYWYRQTLGQGPEFLTYFQNEAQLEKSRLLSDRFSAERPKGSFSTLEIQRTEQGDSAMYLCASSPSQGMNTEAFFGQGTRLTVV.

This chain links TRBV29-1 with TRBJ2-5; tentatively, D is TRBD1 (7 bases). V was pared by 5 bases and J by 0 bases, with 28 bases between. The CDR3 has 19 amino acids. The germline V gene encodes CDR1 SQVTM and CDR2 ANQGSEA. As DNA, the CDR3 is TGCAGCGTTCGGGGTCAGGGGGGCAAATTAAACCCGTACCAAGAGACCCAGTACTTC. It codes for CSVRGQGGKLNPYQETQYF.

This clonotype occurred many times. CDR3 residues: CASSNQPSGDEQYF. The CDR3 bases are TGCGCCAGCAGCAATCAACCTAGCGGTGACGAGCAGTACTTC. The rearrangement joins TRBV5-1 to TRBJ2-7; TRBD2 matches at 7 bases. Losses at the gene ends were 4 bases for V and 5 bases for J; bases not matched to a gene: 9. Germline CDR1 and CDR2: SGHRS and YFSETQ. CDR3 length: 14 amino acids.

This clonotype was counted ten times or more. This chain links TRBV2 with TRBJ2-3; D might be TRBD2 (6 bases). Per the germline V gene, CDR1 is SNHLY and CDR2 is FYNNEI. CDR3 length: 14 amino acids. V lost 4 bases and J lost 0, with 8 bases in between. Here the CDR3 DNA reads TGTGCCAGCAGTGGTGGGAGGAGCACAGATACGCAGTATTTT. Its translation: CASSGGRSTDTQYF.

This clonotype showed up many times. The chain has TRBV4-1 and TRBJ1-2; unclear D gene. CDR3 length: 14 amino acids. V was pared by 1 base and J by 3 bases, with 9 bases between. CDR1 and CDR2 (germline): MGHRA, YSYEKL. The DNA for the CDR3 is TGCGCCAGCAGCCAAGGGGCCAATCACTATGGCTACACCTTC. Residues: CASSQGANHYGYTF.

This clonotype is a singleton in its sample. Being one base from a much bigger clone, this may be a read error. The chain carries TRBV11-2 and TRBJ2-5, with 8 bases fitting TRBD2. The CDR3 is 15 amino acids. Looked up from germline, CDR1 is SGHAT and CDR2 is FQNNGV. Trimming at V came to 2 bases and at J to 6 bases, leaving 8 bases not matched to a gene. The CDR3 loop reads CASSLYWTSPKTQYF. The CDR3 nucleotides are TGTGCCAGCAGCTTATATTGGACTAGCCCAAAGACCCAGTACTTC. Supplemented by reference TRBV11-2 and TRBJ2-5, the full variable domain reads EAGVAQSPRYKIIEKRQSVAFWCNPISGHATLYWYQQILGQGPKLLIQFQNNGVVDDSQLPKDRFSAERLKGVDSTLKIQPAKLEDSAVYLCASSLYWTSPKTQYFGPGTRLLVL.

In this sample, this clonotype turned up many times. J is TRBJ2-3 and V is TRBV4-2; maybe TRBD1 (6 bases). The CDR3 has 16 residues. Trimming removed 0 bases from V and 6 bases from J, with 16 bases in between. CDR1 is LGHNA, CDR2 YNFKEQ, per germline. The CDR3, as DNA: TGTGCCAGCAGCCAAGATATCGAGACAGGATCCGATACGCAGTATTTT. Translated, it gives CASSQDIETGSDTQYF.

The table lists this clonotype with many counts. V and J are TRBV12-3 or TRBV12-4 and TRBJ2-5; 7 nucleotides line up with TRBD2. CDR3 length equals 14 residues. V shed 6 bases, J shed 0 bases, and the junction held 4 bases outside the gene matches. The DNA for the CDR3 is TGTGCCAGCAGCAGGCGGGGGAACCAAGAGACCCAGTACTTC. It codes for CASSRRGNQETQYF.

This clonotype was detected ten times or more. The genes are TRBV4-1 and TRBJ2-1, with TRBD2 identical over 8 bases. The germline V gene has CDR1 MGHRA and CDR2 YSYEKL. The CDR3 consists of 16 residues. The trim removed 1 base at V and 2 bases at J, leaving 4 bases unmatched. This CDR3 is CASSQGGLAPYNEQFF. For the CDR3, the DNA is TGCGCCAGCAGCCAAGGAGGACTAGCCCCCTACAATGAGCAGTTCTTC.

Many counts were recorded for this clonotype. This chain uses TRBV29-1 with TRBJ1-5, with D possibly being TRBD1 (5 bases). This CDR3 is 14 amino acids long. The V gene lost 6 bases and the J gene lost 0 bases, with 12 bases spanning the gap. Germline-derived CDR1 and CDR2 are SQVTM and ANQGSEA. The CDR3 here is CSVGTDSSNQPQHF. The CDR3 DNA sequence: TGCAGCGTGGGAACCGACAGTAGCAATCAGCCCCAGCATTTT.

In this sample, this clonotype turned up many times. Here the CDR3 reads CASSQRTSGMGETQYF. As DNA, the CDR3 is TGTGCCAGCAGCCAACGGACTAGCGGGATGGGGGAGACCCAGTACTTC. The rearrangement links TRBV3-1 to TRBJ2-5, with 12 positions matching TRBD2. V was pared by 2 bases and J by 5 bases, with 6 bases of the junction left unmatched. This CDR3 comprises 16 residues. Germline V gene lookup returns CDR1 LGHDT and CDR2 YNNKEL (reference sequence).

The chain has TRBV29-1 and TRBJ2-7; possibly TRBD1 for D (5 bases). From germline, CDR1 is SQVTM and CDR2 ANQGSEA. The CDR3 contains 13 residues. The V and J ends lost 4 bases and 3 bases respectively, with 13 bases between them. DNA for the CDR3: TGCAGCGTTGCCGGTTCAGGGATCTACGAGCAGTACTTC. Protein: CSVAGSGIYEQYF.